This T cell receptor (beta chain) emerged from a study of cytomegalovirus exposure and HLA in healthy donors (dated by TCRdb to 2015 to 2018). Regarding the study in general: In an earlier analysis of fewer than 750 of the donors, under 300 Gb of sequence data and approximately 100 million unique TCR beta sequences from some 170 million T cells were reported. Around 320 gigabases of sequencing data and tens of millions of unique TCR sequences were included in an early release covering under 650 HLA-typed donors. The genetic ancestry cluster associated with self-reported Caucasian donors included over 80% of the approximately 410 genotyped donors. The aim of the study was to test whether cataloging public T cell receptors could identify signatures of past pathogen exposure. The study used immunosequencing to profile the T cell repertoires of several hundred subjects and linked those repertoires to cytomegalovirus serostatus. Besides the first cohort of around 670 subjects, a separate validation cohort made up of over 100 different subjects was used. High-throughput TCR immunosequencing, statistical association of individual TCRs with disease status, and machine learning were combined to predict cytomegalovirus infection status. To study patterns of TCR occurrence, a later analysis re-analyzed previously published TCR beta repertoires from around 670 donors and added high-resolution HLA genotyping. Rather than drawing on any new phenotypic data, the later analysis identified candidate immune exposures from TCR beta sequences and the way those sequences occurred across donors. In an earlier analysis of 587 of the donors, high-throughput TCR beta sequencing was used to judge whether each TCR beta V gene segment behaved as functional or pseudogenic. Donor age, sex, ethnicity and CMV serostatus were collected together with the repertoire data. A later genetic analysis used genome-wide SNP genotypes for about 60% of the roughly 670 donors, treating that subset as a discovery cohort. Every discovery cohort repertoire had been produced on one sequencing platform. Class I and class II HLA loci were covered by the typing at four-digit resolution. Typing coverage varied by locus: roughly 620-640 donors for A, B, C, DRB1 and DQB1; under 550 for DQA1; around 610 for DPA1; 400 to 480 for DPB1. A handful of DR-DQ haplotypes were handled as single units for association and clustering because linkage in the cohort was strong. Among some 410 genotyped donors of the cohort, an average of approximately 240,000 unique TCR beta nucleotide sequences was sequenced per donor, of which about 20% were non-productive.

In total, approximately 610 healthy bone marrow donors made up the cohort. Cohort members were all nominally healthy when sampled, although unrecorded immune exposures were likely present. The donor was CMV seropositive and belonged to the group of around 300 seropositive cohort members. Each donor provided a peripheral blood sample, and peripheral blood mononuclear cells were used for TCR beta sequencing. The Qiagen DNeasy Blood Extraction Kit was used to extract genomic DNA from the blood cell samples. The library was generated by the immunoSEQ multiplex PCR assay. For the multiplex PCR, a mixture combining 60 forward primers for TCR Vbeta segments and 13 reverse primers for TCR Jbeta segments was used. The CDR3 region of rearranged TCR beta genes was amplified from genomic DNA with a multiplex PCR assay. The amplified TCR beta libraries were sequenced on the Illumina HiSeq System as 87-base-pair reads. The paper's processing steps were these. Across the 666 repertoires, a later analysis counted 80 million or so unique TCR beta chains, 8.5 million to 12 million of which were shared by at least two donors. To remove PCR and sequencing errors, raw reads were error-corrected and collapsed into unique sequences using a nearest-neighbor algorithm that merged closely related sequences. CDR3 sequences were aligned to IMGT reference sequences to assign V, D and J gene segments. For a sequence to be retained, a match of at least six nucleotides to both a V gene segment and a J gene segment was required. Rearrangements were called productive when the CDR3 lacked stop codons and stayed in frame with V and J; all others were non-productive. Following IMGT convention, CDR3 was defined as the stretch from the second conserved V-encoded cysteine up to the conserved J-encoded phenylalanine. Sequences without an unambiguous match to a single V gene segment were excluded from the earlier analysis of about 630 of the donors. An earlier analysis of 587 of the donors called V segments functional above 56.7% productive rearrangements and segregating when the between-donor standard deviation exceeded 5%. A statistical classification framework was built to diagnose cytomegalovirus status from the catalog of TCR beta chain sequences. V and J gene assignment, in a later analysis, came from comparing TCR nucleotide sequences with IMGT/GENE-DB human TR gene sequences. A later analysis assigned CDR3 sequences and most-parsimonious VDJ recombination scenarios with the TCRdist pipeline. In a later analysis, each TCR beta chain was defined by its CDR3 amino acid sequence together with its V-gene family, and reads lacking a unique V-gene family were excluded. As a way to deal with suspected cross-contamination and a sequencing artifact, a later analysis dropped roughly 620 nucleotide sequences that were highly shared and had low generation probability. For each public chain, a later analysis derived a clonal expansion index from normalized ranks of inferred template counts within each repertoire. In a later analysis, generation probabilities were computed using a VDJ recombination model fitted to out-of-frame rearrangements, and the results were checked against IGoR. Hypergeometric tests were used in a later analysis to score TCR-TCR, TCR-HLA and TCR-CMV co-occurrence, with a repertoire-size bias correction applied to the TCR pairs. In a later analysis, false discovery rates were estimated by permuting HLA or CMV assignments 20 times. A later analysis grouped co-occurring TCRs with DBSCAN, adding TCRdist sequence similarity when clustering within HLA-allele-positive subsets. Co-occurrence clustering excluded repertoires with fewer than 30,000 or more than 120,000 public chains, plus five with anomalous nucleotide sharing. Held by TCRdb, this immuneACCESS table contains in-frame sequences only and omits some clones. Under half of the omission traces to an unresolved V gene where checked; the cause of the rest is unknown. V, J and clone size reflect that table, while D and trimming were determined from the DNA. Across this sample there are 90,000 to 150,000 clones, with about 78% seen only once. Together, the top ten hold 8.2% of the sample.

Comments on this clone: Its antigen is unknown. Within one base of it there is no much larger clone, and no base qualities were kept.

Here is what the overall study found, with its caveats: Compared with the roughly 700-donor mean, donors in an Asian-associated ancestry cluster had fewer N-insertions in productive TCRs, according to a later genetic analysis. Correlated functional status among segregating V segments might reflect linkage disequilibrium, but an unknown experimental factor could not be ruled out. In vitro tests confirmed that a few of the cytomegalovirus-associated TCR beta chains recognize cytomegalovirus antigens. According to a later analysis, most CMV-associated TCR beta chains appeared to be HLA-restricted, and the HLA associations seemed to be driven largely by CMV exposure. Assigning TCR associations to individual alleles was difficult when HLA alleles, especially DR and DQ, strongly co-occurred. Because some donors lacked HLA typing at each locus, the association tests relied only on the typed subset. A further reported finding was that TCR beta sequences accurately predicted the HLA-A and HLA-B alleles for most subjects in the first cohort. A later genetic analysis associated a missense DCLRE1C variant with V-gene and J-gene trimming of TCR beta chains, and an independent cohort replicated the association. In a later analysis, HLA-associated TCR beta chains showed more clonal expansion and lower generation probabilities than non-associated chains that were equally common. In this cohort, only TCR beta chains were sequenced, and detectable features were limited by the absence of alpha or paired-chain data. Cytomegalovirus status was reported to be diagnosed by the classifier with high specificity and sensitivity in both the original and validation cohorts. The earlier analysis of some 560 of the donors excluded 15 to 20 rarely observed V segments, including chromosome 9 orphons, because counts were too low. According to a later analysis, TCR association rates differed among HLA loci, with DRB1 alleles showing the most associated TCRs and HLA-C alleles showing the fewest. In a later analysis, several top co-occurrence clusters were reported to appear linked to parvovirus B19, influenza, CMV and Epstein-Barr virus. In an earlier analysis of about 600 of the donors, most TCR beta V segments appeared in productive rearrangements about 87% or about 30% of the time, broadly matching IMGT annotations. According to the authors, the approach could potentially be generalized to other disease states and immunological phenotypes. Some IMGT-functional V segments, including TRBV6-2 and TRBV6-3, could not be distinguished by the 87-base-pair reads and were therefore excluded. A group of highly shared sequence variants was considered likely to be a technical artifact of the sequencing pipeline. For the cohort, immune exposure information was limited to CMV serostatus. The study listed 150 to 200 TCR beta chains as associated with cytomegalovirus. Specific HLA alleles were associated with 15,000 to 20,000 TCR beta sequences at a false discovery rate of 0.05 in a later analysis. Sequencing depth was assumed to be roughly uniform across donors in the presence/absence analyses, though that assumption may not hold. While some public TCRs were present in many individuals, most TCR sequences turned up only very rarely across donors.

The CDR1 and CDR2 encoded by the germline V gene (reference sequence) are MNHNY and SVGAGI. The CDR3 runs 13 amino acids, cysteine and phenylalanine included. CDR3 DNA is the only sequence kept; it has 39 bases, read in frame from the first base. Trimming removed 1 base from V and 6 bases from J, leaving 9 bases between the germline ends. Here the chain combines TRBV6-6 and TRBJ1-1; the D gene is perhaps TRBD1, from 6 matching bases. This clonotype was sampled from a woman aged 40 to 50 in good health and CMV-seropositive. Sequenced input: PBMCs. The base sequence is TGTGCCAGCAGTTACTACAGGGCCGCTGAAGCTTTCTTT. This sequence encodes CASSYYRAAEAFF.